This T cell receptor beta chain was found in a study of T cell changes during pregnancy in multiple sclerosis. Clones were read by immunoSEQ multiplex PCR, and TCRdb kept only the in-frame ones, dropping some. Of around 100,000 clones detected, 92% appear once; the ten largest clones hold 1.9%. V lost 1 base and J 0 bases, leaving 9 bases between the germline ends. This CDR3 region has 16 residues. CDR1 SGHTA and CDR2 FQGNSA come from the germline V gene. Specimen: peripheral blood, collected after pregnancy. This TCR was sampled from a female donor with multiple sclerosis, enrolled in a pregnancy study. The chain carries TRBV7-2 and TRBJ2-2; maybe TRBD2 (5 bases). The CDR3 region is CASSLVGIANTGELFF. In nucleotides, the CDR3 is TGTGCCAGCAGCTTAGTCGGGATTGCGAACACCGGGGAGCTGTTTTTT.